This T cell receptor (beta chain) appears in the sequencing data of a study of blood T cell repertoires in COVID-19. As for the study in general: Collection of acute and convalescent COVID-19 samples took place in the United States, Italy and Spain. T cells, B-cell-depleted T cells, or PBMCs supplied cDNA or gDNA.

In the original workflow: Nucleated cell number was recorded as an estimate derived from reference gene primer amplification. Clones were read by immunoSEQ multiplex PCR, and TCRdb kept only the in-frame ones, dropping some. V and J calls and clone size are those listed in that table; D and trimming were worked out from the DNA. This table holds some 110,000 clones, roughly 86% found once. This CDR3 is 18 amino acids long. V lost 1 base and J 1 base, leaving 17 bases between the germline ends. Germline V lookup: CDR1 ENHRY, CDR2 SYGVKD. V gene TRBV10-3 combines with J gene TRBJ1-5; D is ambiguous. This TCR was sampled from a man aged 35 to 55 with acute or convalescent COVID-19. Sequences were obtained from peripheral blood. CDR3: CAISEFGGSDGSNQPQHF. DNA of the CDR3: TGTGCCATCAGTGAGTTCGGCGGCAGCGACGGCAGCAATCAGCCCCAGCATTTT.